These T cell receptor beta chains were read from a single sample in a study of cytomegalovirus exposure and HLA in healthy donors. Libraries were prepared by immunoSEQ multiplex PCR; TCRdb keeps only in-frame clonotypes and omits some of them. The data contain 55,000 to 80,000 clones, 94% of them singletons. Sequences were obtained from PBMCs. These receptors were obtained from a man between 18 and 35 years old in good health and CMV-seropositive. CDR3s include the opening cysteine and the closing phenylalanine or tryptophan. A D gene is named only where the DNA matches it firmly. Part of the rows lack a size; the others show once, few, many or a class for expanded clones.

many	13	TRBV9	TRBJ1-2	.	TGTGCCAGCAGCGTAGGAGGATTCTATGGCTACACCTTC	CASSVGGFYGYTF
.	13	TRBV9	TRBJ2-1	.	TGTGCCAGCAGCCGTGTCTCCTACAATGAGCAGTTCTTC	CASSRVSYNEQFF
.	14	TRBV2	TRBJ2-1	TRBD2	TGTGCCAGCAGGGCCGGGACTAGCGGGGTCGCGCAGTTCTTC	CASRAGTSGVAQFF
.	15	TRBV29-1	TRBJ2-3	.	TGCAGCGCTGCCCCAGGGGCGGTGGTCACAGATACGCAGTATTTT	CSAAPGAVVTDTQYF
.	11	TRBV20-1	TRBJ2-1	.	TGCAGTGCTAGTGAGGGGGATGAGCAGTTCTTC	CSASEGDEQFF
once	15	TRBV5-6	TRBJ1-2	.	TGTGCCAGCAGCCCAGTACGGGGGTCGAACTATGGCTACACCTTC	CASSPVRGSNYGYTF
.	13	TRBV5-1	TRBJ2-5	.	TGCGCCAGCAGCTTGGTCCTAGGAGAGACCCAGTACTTC	CASSLVLGETQYF
.	17	TRBV9	TRBJ2-5	TRBD2	TGTGCCAGCAGCGTAGGTGGGGGGGTGGGGTACCAAGAGACCCAGTACTTC	CASSVGGGVGYQETQYF
.	17	TRBV5-1	TRBJ1-3	TRBD1	TGCGCCAGCAGCTCTGGGGGACAGGCTGTCTCTGGAAACACCATATATTTT	CASSSGGQAVSGNTIYF
.	15	TRBV28	TRBJ1-2	TRBD1	TGTGCCAGCCGATACCGGGACAGGAATATCATAGGCTACACCTTC	CASRYRDRNIIGYTF
once	11	TRBV10-3	TRBJ2-1	.	TGTGCCATCAGTGGCACGGGTGAGCAGTTCTTC	CAISGTGEQFF
.	22	TRBV9	TRBJ2-2	.	TGTGCCAGCTATGGCGGAAACAGGGGCCTTTGGAGGGACCAGATAAACACCGGGGAGCTGTTTTTT	CASYGGNRGLWRDQINTGELFF
.	13	TRBV6-4	TRBJ1-2	.	TGTGCCACGTACGGGGGATATAACTATGGCTACACCTTC	CATYGGYNYGYTF
.	15	TRBV9	TRBJ1-4	TRBD1	TGTGCCAGCAGCGATGGGGACAGTGTGAATGAAAAACTGTTTTTT	CASSDGDSVNEKLFF
.	15	TRBV2	TRBJ2-7	.	TGTGCCAGCAGTCCTTACGCGAACAGGGCCTACGAGCAGTACTTC	CASSPYANRAYEQYF
.	15	TRBV2	TRBJ1-4	.	TGTGCCAGCAGTGAACGGAGGGACACTAATGAAAAACTGTTTTTT	CASSERRDTNEKLFF
.	16	TRBV9	TRBJ2-1	TRBD2	TGTGCCAGCAGCCGCGCCGCAGCGGGAGTATTCGGTGAGCAGTTCTTC	CASSRAAAGVFGEQFF